The sequence of this TCR beta chain was determined in a study of shared clonotypes between healthy human individuals. Background on the study: Per donor, three plates held CD4 naive cells, three held CD4 memory, two held CD8 naive and one held CD8 memory.

Findings of the study overall: Blood was the sole source, and tissue repertoires probably differ.

Trimming took off 0 bases at V and 1 base at J, with 9 bases between the two ends. This CDR3 has 15 residues. CDR1 is GTSNPN and CDR2 is SVGIG in the germline V gene (reference sequence). Across several immunoSEQ plates, the genomic DNA of each subset was split evenly. Assay used: immunoSEQ multiplex PCR; TCRdb lists only in-frame clones, some missing. The sample includes about 2.5 million clones, approximately 90% of them seen just once. Every donor was a Caucasian adult from Nashville, Tennessee. A word on this clone: The antigen is undetermined.

The TCR originated in a man in his late teens or twenties in good health. Some clones in this sample may be carry-over from other donors' samples. This chain joins TRBV30 and TRBJ2-2; D not certain. The specimen sequenced was naive CD4+ T cells from PBMCs. Subset noted: CD45RA+ positively selected. The CDR3 region has the DNA TGTGCCTGGAGTGTAAAAAGGTTGAACACCGGGGAGCTGTTTTTT. Its protein product is CAWSVKRLNTGELFF.